What follows are 3 T cell receptor beta chains derived from one specimen sequenced in a study of CD8 T cells in Susac syndrome. The RNA, about 0.45 to 1 ug, was put through reverse transcription using random hexamers. TCRdb used MiXCR to reprocess the immunoSEQ multiplex PCR reads, holding one entry per CDR3 protein. Of 130,000 or so distinct CDR3 sequences detected, around nine tenths appear once; the ten largest clones hold about 0.23%. The sample taken for sequencing was CD8+ T cells from PBMCs. Receptors were obtained from a human donor with multiple sclerosis.

J is TRBJ2-7 and V is TRBV28; no clear D gene. CDR1 and CDR2 from the germline V gene are MDHEN and SYDVKM. Between the trimmed V and J ends, which lost 11 bases and 0 bases, there was a span of 20 bases. This CDR3 spans 15 amino acids. The CDR3 loop reads CACSESSLLSYEQYF. CDR3 nucleotides: TGTGCCTGCTCCGAAAGCTCCTTACTCTCCTACGAGCAGTACTTC. Together with reference TRBV28 and TRBJ2-7, the CDR3 gives the full variable domain: DVKVTQSSRYLVKRTGEKVFLECVQDMDHENMFWYRQDPGLGLRLIYFSYDVKMKEKGDIPEGYSVSREKKERFSLILESASTNQTSMYLCACSESSLLSYEQYFGPGTRLTVT.

This chain joins TRBV29-1 and TRBJ1-5; D is unresolved. From germline, CDR1 is SQVTM and CDR2 ANQGSEA. The CDR3 has 12 residues. V lost 4 bases, J lost 2 bases, and 6 bases lay in between. This CDR3 reads CSVVQGNQPQHF. The CDR3 nucleotides read TGCAGCGTTGTCCAGGGCAATCAGCCCCAGCATTTT.

The chain links TRBV6-5 to TRBJ1-1; 9 bases agree with TRBD1. The length of the CDR3 is 18 residues. V gave up 2 bases and J gave up 1 base; unmatched junction bases: 11. Germline V gene sequence: CDR1 MNHEY, CDR2 SVGAGI. This chain's CDR3 is CASSYGTGLHLGNTEAFF. The DNA of the CDR3 is TGTGCCAGCAGTTACGGGACAGGGCTGCACCTAGGGAACACTGAAGCTTTCTTT.